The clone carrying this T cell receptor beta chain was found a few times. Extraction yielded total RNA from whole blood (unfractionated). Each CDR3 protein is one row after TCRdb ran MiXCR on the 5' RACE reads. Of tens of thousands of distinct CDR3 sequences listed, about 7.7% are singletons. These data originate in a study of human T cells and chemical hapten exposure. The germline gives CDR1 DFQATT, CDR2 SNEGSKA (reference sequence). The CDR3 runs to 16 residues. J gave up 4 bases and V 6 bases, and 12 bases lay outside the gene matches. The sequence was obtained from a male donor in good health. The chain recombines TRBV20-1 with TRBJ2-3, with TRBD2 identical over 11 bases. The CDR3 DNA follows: TGCAGTGCCGAGGCCTTAGCGGGGGGGCCCCCAGATACGCAGTATTTT. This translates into CSAEALAGGPPDTQYF.